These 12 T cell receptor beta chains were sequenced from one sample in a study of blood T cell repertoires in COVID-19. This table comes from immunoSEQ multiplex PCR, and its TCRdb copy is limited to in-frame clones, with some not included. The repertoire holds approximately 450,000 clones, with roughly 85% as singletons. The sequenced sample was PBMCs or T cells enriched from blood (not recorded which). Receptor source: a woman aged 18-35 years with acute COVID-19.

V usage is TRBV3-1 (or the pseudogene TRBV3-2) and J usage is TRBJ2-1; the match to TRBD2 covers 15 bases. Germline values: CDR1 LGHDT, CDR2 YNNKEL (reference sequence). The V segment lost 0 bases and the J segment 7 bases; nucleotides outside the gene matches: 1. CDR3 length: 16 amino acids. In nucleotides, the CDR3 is TGTGCCAGCAGCCAAGAGGGACTAGCGGGGGGAAATGAGCAGTTCTTC. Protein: CASSQEGLAGGNEQFF.

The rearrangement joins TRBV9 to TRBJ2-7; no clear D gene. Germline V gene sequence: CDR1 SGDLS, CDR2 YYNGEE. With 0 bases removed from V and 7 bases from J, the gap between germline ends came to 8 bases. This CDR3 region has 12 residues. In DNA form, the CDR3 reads TGTGCCAGCAGCGTAGACTTCGGGGAGCAGTACTTC. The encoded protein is CASSVDFGEQYF.

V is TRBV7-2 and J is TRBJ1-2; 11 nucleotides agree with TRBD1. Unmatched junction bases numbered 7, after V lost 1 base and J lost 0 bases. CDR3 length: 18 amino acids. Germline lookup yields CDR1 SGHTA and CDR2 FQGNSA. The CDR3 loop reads CASSLGGQGAPSNYGYTF. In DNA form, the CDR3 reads TGTGCCAGCAGCTTAGGAGGACAGGGGGCGCCCTCTAACTATGGCTACACCTTC.

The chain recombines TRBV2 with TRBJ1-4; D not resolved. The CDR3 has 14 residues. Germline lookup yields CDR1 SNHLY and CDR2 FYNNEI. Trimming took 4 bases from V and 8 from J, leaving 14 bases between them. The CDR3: CASSVGRAEEKLFF. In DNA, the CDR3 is TGTGCCAGCAGTGTCGGGAGGGCGGAGGAAAAACTGTTTTTT.

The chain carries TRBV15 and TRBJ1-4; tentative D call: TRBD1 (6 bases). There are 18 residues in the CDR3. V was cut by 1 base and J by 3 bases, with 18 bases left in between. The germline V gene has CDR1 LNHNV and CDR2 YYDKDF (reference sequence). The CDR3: CATSRGVMNRAANEKLFF. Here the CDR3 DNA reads TGTGCCACCAGCAGAGGCGTGATGAACAGGGCAGCTAATGAAAAACTGTTTTTT.

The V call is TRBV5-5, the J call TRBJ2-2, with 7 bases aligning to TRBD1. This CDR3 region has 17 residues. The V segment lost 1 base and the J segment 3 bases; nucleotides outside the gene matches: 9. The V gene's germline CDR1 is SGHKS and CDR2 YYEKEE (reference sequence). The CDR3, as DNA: TGTGCCAGCAGCTTGCCCCTGACAGGGAAGGACACCGGGGAGCTGTTTTTT. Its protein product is CASSLPLTGKDTGELFF.

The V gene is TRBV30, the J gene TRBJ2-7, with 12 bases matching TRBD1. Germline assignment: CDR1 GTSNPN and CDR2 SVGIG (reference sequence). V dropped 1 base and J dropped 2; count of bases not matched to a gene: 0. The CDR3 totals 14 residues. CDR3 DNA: TGTGCCTGGAGTGGGGACAGGGGGCCCTACGAGCAGTACTTC. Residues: CAWSGDRGPYEQYF.

The CDR3: CASSPDREGSGNTIYF. The DNA of the CDR3 is TGTGCCAGCTCACCCGACAGGGAAGGCTCTGGAAACACCATATATTTT. The chain couples TRBV18 to TRBJ1-3; TRBD1 agrees at 7 bases. The J segment lost 0 bases and the V segment lost 3 bases, leaving 5 bases of the junction unmatched. This CDR3 contains 16 residues. Germline CDR1 and CDR2: KGHSH and LQKENI. Full variable domain (rest looked up from reference TRBV18 and TRBJ1-3): NAGVMQNPRHLVRRRGQEARLRCSPMKGHSHVYWYRQLPEEGLKFMVYLQKENIIDESGMPKERFSAEFPKEGPSILRIQQVVRGDSAAYFCASSPDREGSGNTIYFGEGSWLTVV.

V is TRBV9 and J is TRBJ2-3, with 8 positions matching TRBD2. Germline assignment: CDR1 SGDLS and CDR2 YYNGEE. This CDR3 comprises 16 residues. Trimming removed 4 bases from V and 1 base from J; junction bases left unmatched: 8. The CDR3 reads CASSKEPREGTDTQYF. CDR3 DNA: TGTGCCAGCAGCAAAGAACCGCGGGAGGGCACAGATACGCAGTATTTT.

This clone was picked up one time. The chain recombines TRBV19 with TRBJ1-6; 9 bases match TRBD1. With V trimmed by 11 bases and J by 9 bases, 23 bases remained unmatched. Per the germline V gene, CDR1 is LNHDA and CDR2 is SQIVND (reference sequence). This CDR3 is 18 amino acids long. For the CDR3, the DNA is TGTGCCTCTTCCTCCCCCGGGACAGGGATTCGGCTACGTTCACCCCTCCACTTT. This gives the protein CASSSPGTGIRLRSPLHF. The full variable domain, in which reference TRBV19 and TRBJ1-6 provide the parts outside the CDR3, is DGGITQSPKYLFRKEGQNVTLSCEQNLNHDAMYWYRQDPGQGLRLIYYSQIVNDFQKGDIAEGYSVSREKKESFPLTVTSAQKNPTAFYLCASSSPGTGIRLRSPLHFGNGTRLTVT.

The CDR3 nucleotides are TGTGCCAGCAGTACAACAGGGCTGAGGAACACTGAAGCTTTCTTT. This translates into CASSTTGLRNTEAFF. This chain links TRBV6-5 with TRBJ1-1, with D possibly being TRBD1 (6 bases). This CDR3 is 15 amino acids long. CDR1 is MNHEY and CDR2 is SVGAGI in the germline V gene. Trimming pared 5 bases from V and 1 base from J, leaving 14 bases between.

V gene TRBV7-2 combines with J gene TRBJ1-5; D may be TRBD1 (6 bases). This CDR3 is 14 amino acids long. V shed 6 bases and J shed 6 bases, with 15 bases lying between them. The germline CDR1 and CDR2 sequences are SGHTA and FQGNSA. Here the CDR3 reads CASSFGQRSQPQHF. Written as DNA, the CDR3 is TGTGCCAGCAGTTTTGGACAGAGAAGTCAGCCCCAGCATTTT.